The 10 T cell receptor beta chains listed next were all sequenced from one sample in a study of PD-L1 blockade in urothelial cancer (TCRdb year 2017). The meaning of the sample's time point label: pretreatment peripheral blood. Library preparation employed the immunoSEQ multiplex PCR assay. The clones in this table, taken by TCRdb from immuneACCESS, are in-frame only. Not every clone is retained; where verified, under half of the shortfall comes from an unresolved V gene, and the cause of the rest is unknown. For this sample the table gives about 55,000 clones, of which roughly 80% were detected only once. The biggest ten clones account for approximately 3.7% of the sample. The specimen comprised PBMCs, sampled around atezolizumab (anti-PD-L1) treatment. The receptor set was obtained from a man aged 65 to 85 with urothelial cancer.

This clone occurred a few times. V and J are TRBV7-3 and TRBJ2-4; D remains unclear. Germline CDR1 reads SGHTA; CDR2 reads FQGTGA. CDR3 length: 13 residues. The germline V and J ends were trimmed by 3 bases and 8 bases, with 11 bases remaining between them. The CDR3 protein is CASSFGGSDIQYF. The CDR3 bases are TGTGCCAGCAGCTTCGGCGGATCGGACATTCAGTACTTC.

Points on this clone: The junction differs from germline at one of its ends, possibly a read error. The chain uses TRBV2 and TRBJ2-7; tentatively, D is TRBD1 (5 bases). The germline gives CDR1 SNHLY, CDR2 FYNNEI. There are 13 residues in the CDR3. The CDR3 here is CASTTGPSSEQYF. For the CDR3, the DNA is TGTGCCAGCACTACAGGACCGTCCTCCGAGCAGTACTTC. Combining the CDR3 with reference TRBV2 and TRBJ2-7 gives the whole variable domain EPEVTQTPSHQVTQMGQEVILRCVPISNHLYFYWYRQILGQKVEFLVSFYNNEISEKSEIFDDQFSVERPDGSNFTLKIRSTKLEDSAMYFCASTTGPSSEQYFGPGTRLTVT.

The chain is built from TRBV6-5 and TRBJ2-3; 9 bases align to TRBD2. The length of the CDR3 is 16 residues. Trimming removed 4 bases from V and 0 bases from J; junction bases left unmatched: 5. The germline gives CDR1 MNHEY, CDR2 SVGAGI. The CDR3 sequence: CASSSPSGASTDTQYF. The CDR3 nucleotides read TGTGCCAGCAGTTCCCCTAGCGGGGCTAGCACAGATACGCAGTATTTT.

This chain connects TRBV4-2 to TRBJ1-1; D might be TRBD1 (6 bases). Germline loops: CDR1 LGHNA, CDR2 YNFKEQ. CDR3 length equals 14 residues. The germline V and J ends were trimmed by 5 bases and 3 bases, with 13 bases remaining between them. CDR3 residues: CASSMGASYTEAFF. The DNA for the CDR3 is TGTGCCAGCAGCATGGGGGCTAGCTACACTGAAGCTTTCTTT.

This clone was observed a few times. V gene TRBV18 combines with J gene TRBJ2-7; D gene uncertain. The V end lost 3 bases, the J end lost 3 bases, and 6 bases lay between the germline ends. CDR1 is KGHSH, CDR2 LQKENI, per germline. There are 12 residues in the CDR3. The CDR3 region is CASSPQNYEQYF. DNA of the CDR3: TGTGCCAGCTCACCTCAGAACTACGAGCAGTACTTC.

The gene calls are TRBV7-2 and TRBJ2-7; TRBD2 agrees at 10 bases. CDR3 length: 17 amino acids. The V gene's germline CDR1 is SGHTA and CDR2 FQGNSA. The V segment lost 1 base and the J segment 3 bases; nucleotides outside the gene matches: 9. Here the CDR3 reads CASSLDLSGRTGYEQYF. In DNA form, the CDR3 reads TGTGCCAGCAGCTTAGACCTTAGCGGGAGGACCGGCTACGAGCAGTACTTC.

The chain links TRBV7-9 to TRBJ1-4, with 7 bases aligning to TRBD1. CDR1 and CDR2 (germline): SEHNR, FQNEAQ (reference sequence). Germline trimming cut 11 bases from V and 1 base from J; bases unmatched to any gene: 4. The CDR3 has 13 amino acids. The CDR3, as DNA: TGTGCCGGCGGACAGGAAACTAATGAAAAACTGTTTTTT. Protein product: CAGGQETNEKLFF.

J is TRBJ1-5 and V is TRBV4-2; the match to TRBD1 covers 12 bases. The J segment lost 11 bases and the V segment lost 0 bases, leaving 11 bases of the junction unmatched. CDR1 LGHNA and CDR2 YNFKEQ come from the germline V gene. The CDR3 has 17 residues. The CDR3 DNA is TGTGCCAGCAGCCAAGATGGGGGACAGGGGGCGGTCAAAGCCCAGCATTTT. Translation: CASSQDGGQGAVKAQHF.

The table lists this clone with a few counts. The chain links TRBV7-8 to TRBJ2-7, with a possible D match to TRBD2 (6 bases). The CDR3 is 15 amino acids. Per germline, CDR1 SGHVS and CDR2 FQNEAQ. Trimming took 4 bases from V and 1 from J, leaving 14 bases between them. The CDR3 coding sequence is TGTGCCAGCAGCTCCCCGACTAGTGCATCCTACGAGCAGTACTTC. It codes for CASSSPTSASYEQYF.

The CDR3 loop reads CASSSGWGLQHF. The CDR3 DNA is TGTGCCAGCAGCTCCGGTTGGGGACTTCAGCATTTT. This sequence joins TRBV5-6 and TRBJ1-5; D may be TRBD1 (5 bases). CDR3 length: 12 amino acids. V lost 3 bases, J lost 13 bases, and 14 bases lay in between. CDR1 is SGHDT, CDR2 YYEEEE, per germline.